This is a list of T cell receptor beta chains from one sample in a study of post-analysis software for immune sequencing data. MiXCR, run by TCRdb on the PCR reads, gives a single entry per CDR3 protein. There are over 700,000 distinct CDR3 sequences in the sample; 25% to 30% occur only once, and around 0.56% lies in the top ten. Sequencing was performed on blood. Receptors were obtained from a girl aged 5-17 years with multiple sclerosis. Both conserved end residues are part of each CDR3. D genes are given only for firm matches. Not every row has a clone size; where given, it reads once, few, many or a size class.

J: TRBJ2-7
size: few
D: NA
V: TRBV5-1
DNA: TGCGCCAGCAGCCCCTCCAGCGGACAGACCTACGAGCAGTACTTC
CDR3: CASSPSSGQTYEQYF

J: TRBJ1-5
size: few
D: TRBD1
V: TRBV20-1
DNA: TGCAGTGCTAGATACATCGGGACAGGGGATCGGCAGCCCCAGCATTTT
CDR3: CSARYIGTGDRQPQHF

J: TRBJ2-7
size: NA
D: NA
V: TRBV21-1
DNA: TGTGCCAGCACACCGGACAGGGTCTACGAGCAGTACTTC
CDR3: CASTPDRVYEQYF

J: TRBJ2-1
size: NA
D: NA
V: TRBV29-1
DNA: TGCAACGTTATCGGACAGATCAATGAGCAGTTCTTC
CDR3: CNVIGQINEQFF

J: TRBJ2-6
size: NA
D: NA
V: TRBV5-6
DNA: TGTGCCAGCAGCGGGATGGCTGGGGCCAACGTCCTGACTTTC
CDR3: CASSGMAGANVLTF

J: TRBJ2-7
size: few
D: NA
V: TRBV7-9
DNA: TGTGCCAGCAGCCCCATAGACTACGAGCAGTACTTC
CDR3: CASSPIDYEQYF

J: TRBJ1-6
size: NA
D: NA
V: TRBV11-2
DNA: TGTGCCAGCAGCTCCAGGGATTCACCCCTCCACTTT
CDR3: CASSSRDSPLHF

J: TRBJ2-2
size: few
D: TRBD2
V: TRBV10-3
DNA: TGTGCCATCAGTGAGTCCGGACTAGCGGGAGGGACCGGGGAGCTGTTTTTT
CDR3: CAISESGLAGGTGELFF

J: TRBJ2-7
size: few
D: TRBD1
V: TRBV15
DNA: TGTGCCACCAGCGGGCGGGACAGGGGATTGAACGAGCAGTACTTC
CDR3: CATSGRDRGLNEQYF

J: TRBJ2-5
size: NA
D: NA
V: TRBV29-1
DNA: TGCAGCGTTGAAGAATGGAAGGACGCAGGGCGTGTGACCCAGTACTTC
CDR3: CSVEEWKDAGRVTQYF